This T cell receptor beta chain was sequenced during a study of T cell responses to AZD1222 COVID-19 vaccine. Findings of the study overall: Two AZD1222 administrations were followed by greater Spike-specific TCR breadth and depth. Nearly half of unique spike-specific TCRs reportedly avoided B.1.351 and B.1.1.7 mutated regions. Clonal diversity may have been underestimated in mostly white British donors. Recipients of AZD1222 seropositive at baseline numbered only 6 or 7.

This clone appeared a single time. The antigen remains undetermined. Data came from immunoSEQ multiplex PCR; TCRdb stores just in-frame clones and leaves some out. The repertoire consists of some 150,000 clones, with around 91% occurring once and the leading ten covering around 5%. Germline V lookup: CDR1 SGHDT, CDR2 YYEEEE. This CDR3 contains 15 residues. Unmatched junction bases numbered 11, after V lost 3 bases and J lost 6 bases. The input for sequencing was peripheral blood, taken on day 0 of AZD1222 vaccination. The receptor's source is an adult in good health. The chain couples TRBV5-6 to TRBJ2-7, with TRBD1 identical over 8 bases. CDR3 nucleotides: TGTGCCAGCAGCTCGGGACAGGTGGTTTTAGGCGAGCAGTACTTC. Amino acids: CASSSGQVVLGEQYF.